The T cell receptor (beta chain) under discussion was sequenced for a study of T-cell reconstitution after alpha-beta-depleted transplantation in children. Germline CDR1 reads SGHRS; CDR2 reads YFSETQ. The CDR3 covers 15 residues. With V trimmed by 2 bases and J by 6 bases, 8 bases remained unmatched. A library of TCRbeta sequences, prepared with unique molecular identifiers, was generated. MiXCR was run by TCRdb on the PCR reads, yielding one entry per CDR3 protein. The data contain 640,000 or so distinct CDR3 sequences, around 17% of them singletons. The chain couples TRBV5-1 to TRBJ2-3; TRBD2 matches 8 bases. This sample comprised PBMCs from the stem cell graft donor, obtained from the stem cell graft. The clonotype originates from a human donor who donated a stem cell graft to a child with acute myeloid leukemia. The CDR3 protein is CASSFSGTRADTQYF. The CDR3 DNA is TGCGCCAGCAGCTTCTCCGGGACTAGAGCTGATACGCAGTATTTT.